A selection of T cell receptor beta chains follows, all from one sample in a study of T-cell reconstitution after alpha-beta-depleted transplantation in children. TCRdb itself ran the PCR reads through MiXCR, one entry per CDR3 protein. The sample holds about 300,000 distinct CDR3 sequences, nearly 8% seen once. The starting material was peripheral blood, obtained 360 days after TCRalphabeta/CD19-depleted stem cell transplant. These receptors were collected from a female patient between 2 and 10 years old who had a stem cell transplant for Fanconi anemia, so the T cells may come from the graft donor. Each CDR3 is given with its conserved first and last residue.

j_call v_call cdr3_aa
TRBJ2-7 TRBV10-3 CAISPVGRSYEQYF
TRBJ1-1 TRBV2 CASSEGYTEAFF
TRBJ2-1 TRBV6-5 CASSSGSSGTWGNEQFF
TRBJ2-5 TRBV5-1 CASSPTTGEETQYF
TRBJ2-1 TRBV19 CASSIWGGDEQFF
TRBJ2-1 TRBV20-1 CSANGPRSSYNEQFF
TRBJ2-1 TRBV4-2 CASSPFDRDHNEQFF
TRBJ1-2 TRBV7-2 CASSLVPQSGYTF
TRBJ2-7 TRBV11-3 CASSLELPGQGYYEQYF
TRBJ2-7 TRBV10-3 CAISESRGNEQYF
TRBJ2-3 TRBV29-1 CSVDGQAGDTQYF
TRBJ2-2 TRBV28 CASRKTGNTGELFF
TRBJ2-7 TRBV25-1 CASSDLTQGHYEQYF
TRBJ2-3 TRBV11-2 CASSLESADTQYF
TRBJ2-1 TRBV21-1 CASSWTYRGRDEQFF
TRBJ2-3 TRBV2 CASREERGPTDTQYF
TRBJ1-5 TRBV5-5 CASSLNGPRTTEPQHF
TRBJ2-2 TRBV5-1 CASSLEGAPAGELFF
TRBJ1-3 TRBV5-1 CASSRGGQGTWGNTIYF
TRBJ1-2 TRBV7-2 CASSYRDRKNYGYTF
TRBJ2-5 TRBV9 CASSVERDSQETQYF
TRBJ2-1 TRBV12-3/TRBV12-4 CASSPVKAYNEQFF
TRBJ2-1 TRBV7-3 CASSFRDRDNEQFF
TRBJ1-2 TRBV11-2 CASSLKMSYGYTF
TRBJ2-3 TRBV11-3 CASSSNSGDTQYF
TRBJ2-2 TRBV7-9 CAETDYPGELFF
TRBJ2-4 TRBV6-2/TRBV6-3 CASSFPPYRDWNIQYF
TRBJ2-3 TRBV9 CASSVGLAHTTDTQYF
TRBJ2-1 TRBV20-1 CSADSSYNEQFF
TRBJ1-1 TRBV7-2 CASSLMANAFF
TRBJ2-2 TRBV20-1 CSARDPLRGMIEHGGELFF
TRBJ1-2 TRBV5-1 CASSPYPDRQNNYGYTF
TRBJ2-7 TRBV12-3/TRBV12-4 CASSLRDGSYEQYF